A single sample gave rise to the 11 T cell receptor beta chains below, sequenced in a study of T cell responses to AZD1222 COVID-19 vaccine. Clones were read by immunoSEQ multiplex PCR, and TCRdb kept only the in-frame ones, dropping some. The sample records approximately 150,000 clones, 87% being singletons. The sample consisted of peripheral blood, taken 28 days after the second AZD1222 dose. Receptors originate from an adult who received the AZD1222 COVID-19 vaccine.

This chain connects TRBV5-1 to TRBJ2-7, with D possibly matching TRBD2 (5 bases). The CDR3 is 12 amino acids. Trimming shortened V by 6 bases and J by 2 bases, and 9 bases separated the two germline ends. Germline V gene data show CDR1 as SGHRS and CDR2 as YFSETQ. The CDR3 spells CASNGEAYEQYF. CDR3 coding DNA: TGCGCCAGCAACGGGGAAGCCTACGAGCAGTACTTC. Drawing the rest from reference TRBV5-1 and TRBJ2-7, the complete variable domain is KAGVTQTPRYLIKTRGQQVTLSCSPISGHRSVSWYQQTPGQGLQFLFEYFSETQRNKGNFPGRFSGRQFSNSRSEMNVSTLELGDSALYLCASNGEAYEQYFGPGTRLTVT.

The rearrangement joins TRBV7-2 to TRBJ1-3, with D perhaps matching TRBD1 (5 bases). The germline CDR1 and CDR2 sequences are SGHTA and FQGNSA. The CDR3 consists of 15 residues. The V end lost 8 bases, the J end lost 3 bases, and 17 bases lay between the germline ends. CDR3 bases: TGTGCCAGCGCTCCCCAGGGCGCCGGTGGAAACACCATATATTTT. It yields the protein CASAPQGAGGNTIYF.

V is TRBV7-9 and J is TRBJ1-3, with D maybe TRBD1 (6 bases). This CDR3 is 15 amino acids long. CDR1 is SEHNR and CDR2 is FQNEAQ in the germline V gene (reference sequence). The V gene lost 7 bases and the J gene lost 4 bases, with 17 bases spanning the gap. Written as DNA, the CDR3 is TGTGCCAGCACCCTGGCAGGGGCGTCAGGAAACACCATATATTTT. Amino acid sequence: CASTLAGASGNTIYF.

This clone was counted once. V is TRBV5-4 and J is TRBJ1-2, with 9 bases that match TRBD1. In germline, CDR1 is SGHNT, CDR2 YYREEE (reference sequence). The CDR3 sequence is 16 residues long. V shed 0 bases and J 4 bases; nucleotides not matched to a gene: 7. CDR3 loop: CASSLALTGGGYGYTF. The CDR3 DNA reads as TGTGCCAGCAGCTTGGCCCTAACAGGGGGCGGCTATGGCTACACCTTC. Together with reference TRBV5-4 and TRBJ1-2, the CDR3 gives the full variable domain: ETGVTQSPTHLIKTRGQQVTLRCSSQSGHNTVSWYQQALGQGPQFIFQYYREEENGRGNFPPRFSGLQFPNYSSELNVNALELDDSALYLCASSLALTGGGYGYTFGSGTRLTVV.

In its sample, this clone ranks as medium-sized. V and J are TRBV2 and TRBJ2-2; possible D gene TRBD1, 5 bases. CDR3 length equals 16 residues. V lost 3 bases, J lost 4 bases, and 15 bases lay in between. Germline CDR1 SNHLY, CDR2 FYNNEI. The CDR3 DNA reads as TGTGCCAGCAGTGACTGGGGTCAGGGTCTCACCGGGGAGCTGTTTTTT. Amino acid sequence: CASSDWGQGLTGELFF. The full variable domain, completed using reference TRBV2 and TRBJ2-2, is EPEVTQTPSHQVTQMGQEVILRCVPISNHLYFYWYRQILGQKVEFLVSFYNNEISEKSEIFDDQFSVERPDGSNFTLKIRSTKLEDSAMYFCASSDWGQGLTGELFFGEGSRLTVL.

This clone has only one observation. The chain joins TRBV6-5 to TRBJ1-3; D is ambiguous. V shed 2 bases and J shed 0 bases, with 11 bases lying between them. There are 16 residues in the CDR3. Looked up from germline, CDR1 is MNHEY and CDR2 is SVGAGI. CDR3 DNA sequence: TGTGCCAGCAGTTACAAAGGACTGTACTCTGGAAACACCATATATTTT. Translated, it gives CASSYKGLYSGNTIYF.

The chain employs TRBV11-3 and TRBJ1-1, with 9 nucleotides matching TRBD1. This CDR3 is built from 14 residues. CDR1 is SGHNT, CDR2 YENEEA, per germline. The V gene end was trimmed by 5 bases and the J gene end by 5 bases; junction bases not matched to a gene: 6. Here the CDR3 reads CASSPQGARTEAFF. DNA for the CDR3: TGTGCCAGCAGCCCACAGGGGGCGCGTACTGAAGCTTTCTTT. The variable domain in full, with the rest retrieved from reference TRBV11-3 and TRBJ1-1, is EAGVVQSPRYKIIEKKQPVAFWCNPISGHNTLYWYLQNLGQGPELLIRYENEEAVDDSQLPKDRFSAERLKGVDSTLKIQPAELGDSAVYLCASSPQGARTEAFFGQGTRLTVV.

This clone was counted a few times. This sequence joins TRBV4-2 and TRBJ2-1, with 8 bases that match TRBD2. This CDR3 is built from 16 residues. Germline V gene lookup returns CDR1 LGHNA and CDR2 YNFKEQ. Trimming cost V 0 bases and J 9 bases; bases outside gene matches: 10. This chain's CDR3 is CASSQELASGFSEQFF. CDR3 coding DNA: TGTGCCAGCAGCCAAGAATTAGCTAGCGGGTTCAGTGAGCAGTTCTTC.

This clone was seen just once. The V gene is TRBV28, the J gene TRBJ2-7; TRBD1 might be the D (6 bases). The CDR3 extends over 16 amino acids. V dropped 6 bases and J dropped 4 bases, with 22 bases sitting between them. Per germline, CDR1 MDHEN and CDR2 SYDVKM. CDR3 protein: CASRGFSQGHFYEQYF. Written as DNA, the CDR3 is TGTGCCAGCAGGGGGTTCAGCCAGGGACATTTTTACGAGCAGTACTTC.

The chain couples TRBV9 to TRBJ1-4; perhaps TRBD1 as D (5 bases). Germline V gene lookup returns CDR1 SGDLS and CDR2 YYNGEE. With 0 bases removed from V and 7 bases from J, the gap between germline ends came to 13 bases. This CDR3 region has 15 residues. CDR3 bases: TGTGCCAGCAGCGTAGGTAGTGGGACTGGTGAAAAACTGTTTTTT. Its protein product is CASSVGSGTGEKLFF.

CDR3 sequence (DNA): TGCAGTGCTAGTGATGGGCGGCAGTTCTACGAGCAGTACTTC. Its protein product is CSASDGRQFYEQYF. The J gene is TRBJ2-7, the V gene TRBV20-1; D uncertain. CDR3 length: 14 residues. Germline V gene data show CDR1 as DFQATT and CDR2 as SNEGSKA (reference sequence). V was cut by 3 bases and J by 3 bases, with 15 bases left in between.